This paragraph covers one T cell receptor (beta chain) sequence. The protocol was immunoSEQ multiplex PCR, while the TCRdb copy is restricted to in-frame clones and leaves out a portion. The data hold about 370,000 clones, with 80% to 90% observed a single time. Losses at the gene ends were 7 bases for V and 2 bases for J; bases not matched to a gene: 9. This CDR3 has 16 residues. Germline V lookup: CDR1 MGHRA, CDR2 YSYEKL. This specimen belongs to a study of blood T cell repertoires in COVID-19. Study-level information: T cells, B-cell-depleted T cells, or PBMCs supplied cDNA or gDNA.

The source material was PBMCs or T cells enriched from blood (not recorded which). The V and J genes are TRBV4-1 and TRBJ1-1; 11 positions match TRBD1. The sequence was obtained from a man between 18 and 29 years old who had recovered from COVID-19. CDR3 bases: TGCGCCAGCAAGCGGTGGGACAGGGGGGTTAACACTGAAGCTTTCTTT. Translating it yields CASKRWDRGVNTEAFF.